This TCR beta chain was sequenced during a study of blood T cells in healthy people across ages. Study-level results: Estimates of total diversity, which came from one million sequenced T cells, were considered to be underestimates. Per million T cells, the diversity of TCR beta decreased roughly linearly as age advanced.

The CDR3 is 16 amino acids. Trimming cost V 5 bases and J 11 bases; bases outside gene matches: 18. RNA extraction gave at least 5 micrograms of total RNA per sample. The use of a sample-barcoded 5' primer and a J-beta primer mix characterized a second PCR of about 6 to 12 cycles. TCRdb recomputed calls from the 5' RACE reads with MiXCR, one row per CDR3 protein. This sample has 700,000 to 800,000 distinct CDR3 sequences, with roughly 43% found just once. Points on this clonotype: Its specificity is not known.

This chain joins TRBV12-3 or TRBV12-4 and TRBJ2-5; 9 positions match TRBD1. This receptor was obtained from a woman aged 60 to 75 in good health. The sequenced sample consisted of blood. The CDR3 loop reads CASSPGQGSGVGEQYF. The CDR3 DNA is TGTGCCAGCAGTCCCGGACAGGGGTCGGGGGTTGGGGAGCAGTACTTC.